This TCR beta chain was found in a study of blood T cell repertoires in COVID-19. Study-level information: The study drew acute and convalescent COVID-19 samples from the United States, Italy and Spain. PBMCs, B-cell-depleted T cells, or T cells were the source of the cDNA or gDNA that made up the material.

Original handling: Nucleated cell counts were estimated from reference gene primer amplification. Some clones are missing from TCRdb's copy, which holds only in-frame ones; the method was immunoSEQ multiplex PCR. V and J calls and clone size are given by that table; D and trimming were obtained from the DNA. Seen here are fewer than 250,000 clones, roughly nine tenths observed once, and the top ten hold about 1.1%. The receptor was derived from a man aged 25-45 years with acute or convalescent COVID-19. The specimen was peripheral blood.

The CDR3 DNA reads as TGTGCCAGCTCCCCGCGGACACGGAACACTGAAGCTTTCTTT. Protein sequence: CASSPRTRNTEAFF. J is TRBJ1-1 and V is TRBV27; D might be TRBD1 (5 bases). The length of the CDR3 is 14 residues. The ends were cut back, 8 bases at V and 1 base at J, with 14 bases in the middle. Per germline, CDR1 MNHEY and CDR2 SMNVEV (reference sequence).